Described below is a single T cell receptor beta chain sequence and its context. V lost 5 bases, J lost 1 base, and 14 bases lay in between. The germline gives CDR1 SGHTA, CDR2 FQGNSA. CDR3 length: 15 amino acids. This record comes from a study of blood T cell repertoires in COVID-19. Study as a whole: Both acute and convalescent COVID-19 samples were obtained from the United States, Italy and Spain.

Profiled with immunoSEQ multiplex PCR; TCRdb holds only in-frame clones, not every one. The sample yields about 210,000 clones, around 80% seen once. Sequencing was performed on peripheral blood. This receptor was obtained from a human donor in a cohort sampled during active COVID-19. The chain couples TRBV7-2 to TRBJ1-1; perhaps TRBD1 as D (5 bases). The CDR3 sequence is CASSLWRDGNTEAFF. For the CDR3, the DNA is TGTGCCAGCAGCCTTTGGCGGGACGGGAACACTGAAGCTTTCTTT.